Sequencing of this T cell receptor (beta chain) was carried out in a study of T cells in Graves' hyperthyroidism and ophthalmopathy. The CDR3 runs to 12 residues. Germline CDR1 reads SNHLY; CDR2 reads FYNNEI. RNA transcripts served as the template for amplifying TCR beta CDR3 regions. The TCR CDR3 was amplified in a first-round RT-PCR using the HTBI primer set. Each CDR3 protein is one row after TCRdb ran MiXCR on the multiplex PCR reads. Of around 250,000 distinct CDR3 sequences detected, around 24% appear once; the ten largest clones hold approximately 35%. Worth noting for this clonotype: At one end the junction does not follow the germline gene, possibly because of a read error.

The specimen sequenced was blood. This rearrangement joins TRBV2 to TRBJ1-1; D is perhaps TRBD1 (6 bases). The receptor was derived from a woman between 35 and 50 years old with Graves' ophthalmopathy. CDR3 loop: CASLQGNTEACF. The CDR3 DNA follows: TGTGCCAGCCTTCAGGGGAACACTGAAGCTTGCTTT.